This passage covers 7 T cell receptor beta chains from one sample sequenced in a study of beta chain features in type 1 diabetes. Study-wide points: In every one of the four CD4+ subsets, TCRB CDR3s were moderately but significantly shorter in Type 1 diabetes patients.

The investigators reverse transcribed all of the isolated RNA, so they sequenced expressed TCRB transcripts. Measured with immunoSEQ multiplex PCR; TCRdb has only the in-frame clones, and not every one. The sample contains a few hundred thousand clones, approximately 13% of which appear only once. Antigen specificity for these receptors is unknown. Sequencing was performed on naive CD4+ T cells from blood. Every receptor here comes from a woman aged 18-29 years with type 1 diabetes.

In its sample, this clone was seen a few times. This chain joins TRBV5-1 and TRBJ2-1; 7 bases fit TRBD2. The ends lost 4 bases at V and 2 bases at J; junction bases unmatched: 9. CDR1 and CDR2 from the germline V gene are SGHRS and YFSETQ. There are 16 residues in the CDR3. In nucleotides, the CDR3 is TGCGCCAGCAGCCTCACTGCGGGGGTTCCCTACAATGAGCAGTTCTTC. Its protein product is CASSLTAGVPYNEQFF.

V is TRBV2 and J is TRBJ2-7; TRBD2 aligns across 10 bases. V trimming: 3 bases; J trimming: 1 base; junction bases outside the gene matches: 9. Per the germline V gene, CDR1 is SNHLY and CDR2 is FYNNEI. The CDR3 has 17 residues. CDR3: CASSERTLTSGSYEQYV. CDR3 in DNA: TGTGCCAGCAGTGAGAGAACTCTGACTAGCGGGTCCTACGAGCAGTACGTC.

The chain recombines TRBV19 with TRBJ2-4; perhaps TRBD1 as D (5 bases). The germline V and J ends were trimmed by 3 bases and 1 base, with 13 bases remaining between them. Germline V gene sequence: CDR1 LNHDA, CDR2 SQIVND (reference sequence). CDR3 length: 16 amino acids. This CDR3 is CASSISAPGAKNIQYF. For the CDR3, the DNA is TGTGCCAGTAGTATCTCAGCGCCAGGGGCCAAAAACATTCAGTACTTC.

The chain employs TRBV4-3 and TRBJ2-1; D is perhaps TRBD2 (6 bases). Germline V CDR1 and CDR2: LGHNA, YSLEER. CDR3 size: 16 residues. V was cut by 4 bases and J by 7 bases, with 20 bases left in between. In DNA form, the CDR3 reads TGCGCCAGCAGCCTACGACTAGGAGGAGGATGGAATGAGCAGTTCTTC. It translates to CASSLRLGGGWNEQFF.

This clone was recorded a few times. CDR3 protein: CASSFQRGGTDTQYF. Here the CDR3 DNA reads TGTGCCAGCAGCTTCCAGCGGGGGGGCACAGATACGCAGTATTTT. This chain uses TRBV7-9 with TRBJ2-3; 9 bases line up with TRBD2. The germline V gene has CDR1 SEHNR and CDR2 FQNEAQ (reference sequence). The CDR3 is made up of 15 amino acids. The V and J ends lost 3 bases and 1 base, in that order; junction bases with no gene match: 2.

A few counts support this clone. V usage is TRBV4-2 and J usage is TRBJ1-4, with D unresolved. The CDR3 spans 13 residues. V was cut by 1 base and J by 2 bases, with 2 bases left in between. The germline V gene has CDR1 LGHNA and CDR2 YNFKEQ. The CDR3 DNA follows: TGTGCCAGCAGCCAAGCTACTAATGAAAAACTGTTTTTT. Residues: CASSQATNEKLFF.

This clone was detected a few times. This chain connects TRBV29-1 to TRBJ2-6; 8 bases map to TRBD1. Trimming at V came to 6 bases and at J to 0 bases, leaving 7 bases not matched to a gene. This CDR3 has 16 residues. Germline V gene data show CDR1 as SQVTM and CDR2 as ANQGSEA. CDR3 nucleotides: TGCAGCGTACAGACAGGGGTGTTCTCTGGGGCCAACGTCCTGACTTTC. Its protein is CSVQTGVFSGANVLTF.